The 2 T cell receptor beta chains below were found in one sample sequenced in a study of tissue T cells after allogeneic stem cell transplantation. TCRdb keeps only in-frame clones here, not all; method: immunoSEQ multiplex PCR. The data contain about 22,000 clones, about two thirds of them singletons. The specimen sequenced was spleen. These receptors were taken from a female BALB/c mouse in good health. MHC haplotype here: H2-d.

As regards this clone: The germline and genes are mouse ones. The read stops 1 residue short of the end of the CDR3; the missing end is completed from the germline J gene. V gene TRBV13-1 combines with J gene TRBJ2-2; maybe TRBD1 (5 bases). This CDR3 has 14 residues. Germline V gene lookup returns CDR1 NSHNY and CDR2 SYGAGN. Trimming removed 6 bases from V and 0 bases from J, with 9 bases in between. The CDR3: CASTGQANTGQLYF. Partial CDR3 DNA: TGTGCCAGCACAGGACAAGCAAACACCGGGCAGCTCTAC.

As to this clone: Here the gene names and germline are mouse. The missing CDR3 end, 1 residue past where the read stops, is filled in from the germline J gene. The chain links TRBV13-3 to TRBJ1-3; a possible D gene is TRBD1 (6 bases). Trimming shortened V by 3 bases and J by 3 bases, and 13 bases separated the two germline ends. The CDR3 contains 15 residues. CDR1 is NNHDY, CDR2 SYVADS, per germline. The sequenced part of the CDR3 DNA is TGTGCCAGCAGTGGGTTGGGGGGGCTTGGAAATACGCTCTAT. Protein sequence: CASSGLGGLGNTLY. From start to end, the CDR3 is CASSGLGGLGNTLYF.